Following are 29 T cell receptor beta chains from one sample sequenced in a study of CD8+ T cells in alopecia areata. Reverse transcription of extracted RNA yielded cDNA, which provided the sequencing template. Only in-frame clones appear in the TCRdb table, and some are missing; sequencing was by immunoSEQ multiplex PCR. This sample has about 130,000 clones, with nearly 55% found just once. Treatment indicated: oral pan-JAK inhibitor, 5-10 mg twice daily. The sample here was CD8+ T cells sorted from blood, taken at week 4, from a patient treated with tofacitinib. These receptors originate from a human donor with alopecia areata.

The chain has TRBV13 and TRBJ2-7, with a weak D call TRBD2 (6 bases). This CDR3 comprises 14 residues. V was trimmed by 5 bases and J by 2 bases, leaving 13 bases between them. Germline CDR1 is PRHDT and CDR2 is FYEKMQ (reference sequence). The CDR3 loop is CASSLIADPYEQYF. CDR3 DNA sequence: TGTGCCAGCAGCCTAATAGCGGACCCCTACGAGCAGTACTTC.

The chain has TRBV6-1 and TRBJ1-1; D is unclear. The length of the CDR3 is 11 residues. V was shortened by 2 bases and J by 9 bases, with 7 bases between the two germline ends. Germline V lookup: CDR1 MNHNS, CDR2 SASEGT. CDR3 DNA: TGTGCCAGCAGTGAATTGGGGAAAGCTTTCTTT. Translating it yields CASSELGKAFF.

The chain has TRBV29-1 and TRBJ2-2; D is possibly TRBD1 or TRBD2 (5 bases each). V lost 6 bases and J 5 bases, leaving 13 bases between the germline ends. The germline CDR1 and CDR2 sequences are SQVTM and ANQGSEA. There are 13 residues in the CDR3. The CDR3 loop is CSVTGRGTGELFF. CDR3 bases: TGCAGCGTCACGGGAAGGGGAACCGGGGAGCTGTTTTTT.

This sequence joins TRBV25-1 and TRBJ1-1, with unresolved D. The germline V gene encodes CDR1 MGHDK and CDR2 SYGVNS. This CDR3 is built from 13 residues. The ends were cut back, 3 bases at V and 8 bases at J, with 13 bases in the middle. The chain's CDR3 is CASSDFGEPEAFF. The CDR3 region has the DNA TGTGCCAGCAGTGATTTTGGCGAGCCCGAAGCTTTCTTT.

This chain connects TRBV4-1 to TRBJ2-2; D gene ambiguous. The CDR3 runs to 15 residues. Germline V gene sequence: CDR1 MGHRA, CDR2 YSYEKL. V gave up 2 bases and J gave up 1 base, with 8 bases separating them. The CDR3 reads CASSQRLLNTGELFF. CDR3 nucleotides: TGCGCCAGCAGCCAAAGGTTACTGAACACCGGGGAGCTGTTTTTT.

This chain connects TRBV30 to TRBJ2-6; tentatively, D is TRBD1 or TRBD2 (5 bases each). Trimming pared 2 bases from V and 0 bases from J, leaving 11 bases between. This CDR3 has 16 residues. From germline, CDR1 is GTSNPN and CDR2 SVGIG (reference sequence). Here the CDR3 DNA reads TGTGCCTGGAGTCAGAGGGGCATCTCTGGGGCCAACGTCCTGACTTTC. Protein product: CAWSQRGISGANVLTF.

The count of this clone is one. The rearrangement links TRBV6-5 to TRBJ2-5; D is possibly TRBD2 (5 bases). The ends were cut back, 5 bases at V and 5 bases at J, with 15 bases in the middle. CDR1 MNHEY and CDR2 SVGAGI come from the germline V gene. CDR3 size: 14 residues. This CDR3 is CASSKLRRMETQYF. The CDR3 nucleotides are TGTGCCAGCAGTAAACTCAGGAGGATGGAGACCCAGTACTTC.

With respect to this clone: In the same sample, other DNA sequences code for this CDR3. The chain combines TRBV7-2 with TRBJ1-5; D remains ambiguous. This CDR3 has 15 amino acids. The germline gives CDR1 SGHTA, CDR2 FQGNSA. Between the trimmed V and J ends, which lost 0 bases and 0 bases, there was a span of 6 bases. The CDR3 spells CASSLAVYSNQPQHF. Written as DNA, the CDR3 is TGTGCCAGCAGCTTAGCTGTTTATAGCAATCAGCCCCAGCATTTT.

The gene calls are TRBV27 and TRBJ1-6; tentatively, D is TRBD1 (5 bases). The germline CDR1 and CDR2 sequences are MNHEY and SMNVEV (reference sequence). CDR3 length: 14 amino acids. Between the trimmed V and J ends, which lost 7 bases and 10 bases, there was a span of 17 bases. The CDR3 reads CASTHGGGGSPLHF. CDR3 nucleotide sequence: TGTGCCAGCACACACGGGGGTGGGGGGTCACCCCTCCACTTT.

The V call is TRBV27, the J call TRBJ2-2; D unclear. V was cut by 3 bases and J by 6 bases, with 8 bases left in between. Germline V gives CDR1 MNHEY, CDR2 SMNVEV (reference sequence). CDR3 size: 13 residues. CDR3 sequence: CASSLSGSGELFF. In nucleotides, the CDR3 is TGTGCCAGCAGTTTGTCGGGCTCCGGGGAGCTGTTTTTT.

As for this clone: The same CDR3 is also encoded by other DNA sequences in this sample. The chain joins TRBV27 to TRBJ1-1, with D possibly matching TRBD1 (6 bases). This CDR3 is built from 14 residues. Trimming cost V 2 bases and J 1 base, with 8 bases left between them. Per germline, CDR1 MNHEY and CDR2 SMNVEV (reference sequence). This CDR3 is CASSLPGANTEAFF. CDR3 coding DNA: TGTGCCAGCAGTTTACCAGGGGCGAACACTGAAGCTTTCTTT.

To note about this clone: At one end, the junction sequence differs from germline, possibly due to a read error. The CDR3 sequence is CASSFGTGDYEQYF. The CDR3 bases are TGTGCTAGCAGCTTCGGGACAGGGGACTACGAGCAGTACTTC. The chain combines TRBV7-7 with TRBJ2-7; 10 bases match TRBD1. This CDR3 is 14 amino acids long. Germline V lookup: CDR1 SSHAT, CDR2 FNYEAQ (reference sequence).

V usage is TRBV6-1 and J usage is TRBJ1-2, with TRBD1 matching over 8 bases. CDR1 is MNHNS, CDR2 SASEGT, per germline. The J segment lost 4 bases and the V segment lost 6 bases, leaving 4 bases of the junction unmatched. CDR3 length: 13 amino acids. CDR3 sequence reads: CASRDRGGYGYTF. In DNA, the CDR3 is TGTGCCAGCAGAGACAGGGGAGGCTATGGCTACACCTTC.

J is TRBJ2-6 and V is TRBV5-6; unclear D gene. The V gene's germline CDR1 is SGHDT and CDR2 YYEEEE. The CDR3 covers 12 residues. The ends were cut back, 7 bases at V and 4 bases at J, with 6 bases in the middle. CDR3 sequence (DNA): TGTGCCAGCCTGGGAGGGGCCAACGTCCTGACTTTC. It specifies CASLGGANVLTF.

The chain's CDR3 is CASSPFRGGAYEQYF. In DNA, the CDR3 is TGTGCCAGCAGTCCTTTTCGGGGAGGGGCCTACGAGCAGTACTTC. V is TRBV27 and J is TRBJ2-7; 7 bases line up with TRBD2. J was trimmed by 2 bases and V by 5 bases; bases with no gene match: 9. The CDR3 sequence is 15 residues long. Germline V CDR1 and CDR2: MNHEY, SMNVEV (reference sequence).

This chain links TRBV29-1 with TRBJ1-2; D gene ambiguous. Germline V gene sequence: CDR1 SQVTM, CDR2 ANQGSEA. Trimming left V 3 bases short and J 7 bases short, with 9 bases between. The CDR3 extends over 11 amino acids. CDR3 in DNA: TGCAGCGTTGAGTCCCGGGGTGGCTACACCTTC. Translated: CSVESRGGYTF.

The chain employs TRBV7-2 and TRBJ1-1, with D hard to call. Germline V lookup: CDR1 SGHTA, CDR2 FQGNSA. V lost 6 bases to trimming and J lost 2 bases, with 25 bases between them. There are 18 residues in the CDR3. CDR3 in DNA: TGTGCCAGCAGTTTCCGTAACAAGATGCCCCTTACAAACACTGAAGCTTTCTTT. Translating gives CASSFRNKMPLTNTEAFF.

This clone was seen only a few times. This chain connects TRBV9 to TRBJ1-2; 7 bases map to TRBD1. This CDR3 contains 13 residues. The germline V gene encodes CDR1 SGDLS and CDR2 YYNGEE. V lost 5 bases and J lost 1; bases outside the gene matches: 2. CDR3 in amino acids: CASRGTVNYGYTF. CDR3 DNA: TGTGCCAGCAGAGGGACAGTTAACTATGGCTACACCTTC.

The chain carries TRBV13 and TRBJ1-2; 9 bases align to TRBD1. After removal of 5 bases from V and 5 bases from J, the junction contained 9 bases not matched to a gene. CDR1 is PRHDT, CDR2 FYEKMQ, per germline (reference sequence). The length of the CDR3 is 15 residues. CDR3 DNA sequence: TGTGCCAGCAGCGCAGGACAGGGGCGAATATATGGCTACACCTTC. Protein product: CASSAGQGRIYGYTF.

The chain joins TRBV13 to TRBJ1-2, with 9 bases aligning to TRBD1. With V trimmed by 5 bases and J by 6 bases, 10 bases remained unmatched. The CDR3 is made up of 15 amino acids. From germline, CDR1 is PRHDT and CDR2 FYEKMQ (reference sequence). In DNA, the CDR3 is TGTGCCAGCAGCCTGGGACAGGGTGGTAAGGATGGCTACACCTTC. It yields the protein CASSLGQGGKDGYTF. Full variable domain (rest looked up from reference TRBV13 and TRBJ1-2): AAGVIQSPRHLIKEKRETATLKCYPIPRHDTVYWYQQGPGQDPQFLISFYEKMQSDKGSIPDRFSAQQFSDYHSELNMSSLELGDSALYFCASSLGQGGKDGYTFGSGTRLTVV.

The CDR3 here is CASSFRPDTQYF. The CDR3 nucleotides read TGTGCCAGCAGCTTTCGTCCAGATACGCAGTATTTT. The chain is built from TRBV7-9 and TRBJ2-3; unclear D gene. Trimming shortened V by 3 bases and J by 4 bases, and 5 bases separated the two germline ends. The CDR3 loop spans 12 amino acids. Germline loops: CDR1 SEHNR, CDR2 FQNEAQ (reference sequence).

The table lists this clone with a few counts. V and J are TRBV13 and TRBJ2-3; D remains ambiguous. Trimming cost V 5 bases and J 2 bases, with 11 bases left between them. The CDR3 loop spans 14 amino acids. Germline-derived CDR1 and CDR2 are PRHDT and FYEKMQ (reference sequence). For the CDR3, the DNA is TGTGCCAGCAGCCCGGAGACTCTCACAGATACGCAGTATTTT. It is translated as CASSPETLTDTQYF.

The chain combines TRBV7-8 with TRBJ1-6; D unresolved. Germline lookup yields CDR1 SGHVS and CDR2 FQNEAQ. V shed 1 base and J shed 5 bases, with 9 bases lying between them. The CDR3 totals 15 residues. The CDR3 sequence: CASSLEGTNNSPLHF. The CDR3, as DNA: TGTGCCAGCAGCTTAGAGGGTACGAATAATTCACCCCTCCACTTT. Combining the CDR3 with reference TRBV7-8 and TRBJ1-6 gives the whole variable domain GAGVSQSPRYKVAKRGQDVALRCDPISGHVSLFWYQQALGQGPEFLTYFQNEAQLDKSGLPSDRFFAERPEGSVSTLKIQRTQQEDSAVYLCASSLEGTNNSPLHFGNGTRLTVT.

The chain recombines TRBV9 with TRBJ1-1, with D possibly matching TRBD1 (5 bases). This CDR3 is built from 14 residues. Germline CDR1 is SGDLS and CDR2 is YYNGEE. V lost 0 bases, J lost 7 bases, and 13 bases lay in between. CDR3 sequence: CASSVADFGGEAFF. Here the CDR3 DNA reads TGTGCCAGCAGCGTAGCGGACTTCGGGGGTGAAGCTTTCTTT.

The CDR3 nucleotides read TGCGCCAGCAGCGACGGAACAGGGTTAAGCACTGAAGCTTTCTTT. Its translation: CASSDGTGLSTEAFF. The rearrangement uses TRBV5-1 and TRBJ1-1; D may be TRBD1 (6 bases). Germline-derived CDR1 and CDR2 are SGHRS and YFSETQ. The CDR3 is 15 amino acids. V was clipped by 4 bases and J by 4 bases, with 17 bases between them.

The chain has TRBV6-5 and TRBJ2-5, with 7 bases fitting TRBD2. Germline assignment: CDR1 MNHEY and CDR2 SVGAGI. J was trimmed by 7 bases and V by 2 bases; bases with no gene match: 4. The CDR3 spans 13 residues. CDR3 sequence: CASSYGGEGTQYF. CDR3 DNA sequence: TGTGCCAGCAGTTACGGGGGGGAGGGGACCCAGTACTTC.

This clone was detected only once. Distinct nucleotide sequences in the sample also encode this CDR3. This sequence joins TRBV5-1 and TRBJ1-2, with D possibly TRBD1 on 5 matching bases. V dropped 5 bases and J dropped 2 bases, with 10 bases sitting between them. CDR1 is SGHRS and CDR2 is YFSETQ in the germline V gene. The length of the CDR3 is 13 residues. Here the CDR3 reads CASSLTENYGYTF. DNA of the CDR3: TGCGCCAGCAGTCTGACAGAAAACTATGGCTACACCTTC.

Worth noting for this clone: One base away lies a much larger clone, so this may be a sequencing read error. This sequence joins TRBV5-6 and TRBJ1-1; 10 bases match TRBD1. The CDR3 runs 13 residues. V was pared by 3 bases and J by 4 bases, with 0 bases of the junction left unmatched. Looked up from germline, CDR1 is SGHDT and CDR2 is YYEEEE. Here the CDR3 DNA reads TGTGCCAGCAGCTGGACAGGGGGCACTGAAGCTTTCTTT. This encodes CASSWTGGTEAFF.

The chain carries TRBV4-1 and TRBJ2-3, with 9 bases matching TRBD1. Germline CDR1 is MGHRA and CDR2 is YSYEKL. The CDR3 is 16 residues long. Trimming at V came to 3 bases and at J to 5 bases, leaving 9 bases not matched to a gene. In DNA form, the CDR3 reads TGCGCCAGCAGCCAGCTAGGACAGGGGACAGAAGATACGCAGTATTTT. Protein sequence: CASSQLGQGTEDTQYF.